This T cell receptor (beta chain) was recorded in a study of blood T cells in healthy people across ages. General observations from the study: PBMCs left unsorted prevented a conclusive naive versus antigen-experienced comparison. It was held that the diversity estimates obtained from one million T cells were underestimates.

For the second PCR, which ran for about 7 to 12 cycles, a sample-barcoded 5' primer and a J-beta primer mix were used. From the 5' RACE reads, TCRdb called clonotypes with MiXCR, one entry per CDR3 protein. The sample records fewer than 2,000,000 distinct CDR3 sequences, 34% being singletons. The CDR3 extends over 14 amino acids. Germline V CDR1 and CDR2: MNHEY, SMNVEV (reference sequence). Trimming left V 6 bases short and J 4 bases short, with 13 bases between. This clonotype was detected a few times. Its specificity is not known. Caucasian, healthy and from Russia, the donors were aged between about 6 and 90. Every donor contributed about 10 milliliters of peripheral blood by blood draw.

The rearrangement uses TRBV27 and TRBJ1-5, with a possible D match to TRBD1 (5 bases). This clonotype originated in a young woman in good health. The sequenced material came from blood. The CDR3 is CASSRGSQNQPQHF. The CDR3 coding sequence is TGTGCCAGCAGCCGGGGCAGCCAAAATCAGCCCCAGCATTTT.